This T cell receptor (beta chain) derives from a study of T cell responses to AZD1222 COVID-19 vaccine. Germline-derived CDR1 and CDR2 are MNHEY and SVGAGI. CDR3 length equals 15 residues. Trimming took off 2 bases at V and 6 bases at J, with 11 bases between the two ends. The protocol was immunoSEQ multiplex PCR, while the TCRdb copy is restricted to in-frame clones and leaves out a portion. The sample gives about 86,000 clones, more than 70% of which show up once; about 7% is in the top ten. This clonotype was sampled from an adult who received the AZD1222 COVID-19 vaccine. The source material was peripheral blood, sampled 28 days after the second AZD1222 dose. The rearrangement uses TRBV6-5 and TRBJ1-6; D is uncertain. The CDR3 reads CASSYIGPSNSPLHF. In nucleotides, the CDR3 is TGTGCCAGCAGTTACATTGGTCCGAGTAATTCACCCCTCCACTTT.